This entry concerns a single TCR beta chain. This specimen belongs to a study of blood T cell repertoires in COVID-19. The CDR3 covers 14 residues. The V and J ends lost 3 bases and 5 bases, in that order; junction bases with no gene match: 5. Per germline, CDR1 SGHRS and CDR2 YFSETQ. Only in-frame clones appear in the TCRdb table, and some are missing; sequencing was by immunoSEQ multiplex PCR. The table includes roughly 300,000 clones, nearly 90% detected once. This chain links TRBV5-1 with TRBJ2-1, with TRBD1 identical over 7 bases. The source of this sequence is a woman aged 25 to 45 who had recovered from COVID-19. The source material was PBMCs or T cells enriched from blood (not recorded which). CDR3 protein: CASSSTGWNNEQFF. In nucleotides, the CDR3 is TGCGCCAGCAGCTCGACAGGGTGGAACAATGAGCAGTTCTTC.